A selection of T cell receptor beta chains follows, all from one sample in a study of shared clonotypes between healthy human individuals. Method: immunoSEQ multiplex PCR; TCRdb's copy keeps in-frame clones and lacks some. The sample comprises some 660,000 clones, around four fifths of which are singletons, and around 1.8% rests with the top ten. Sequencing used memory CD4+ T cells sorted from blood. These receptors were obtained from a young woman in good health. CDR3s include the opening cysteine and the closing phenylalanine or tryptophan. A D gene is named only where the DNA matches it firmly. Not all rows give a size; the values are once, few, many and, for expanded clones, a class.

CDR3nt | CDR3aa | j_gene | d_gene | abundance | v_gene
TGCGCCAGCAGCCCGGACAGTACAAACTACGAGCAGTACTTC | CASSPDSTNYEQYF | TRBJ2-7 | . | . | TRBV4-1
TGTGCCAGCAGCTTTGGCGAGGAGAGGGATGAGCAGTTCTTC | CASSFGEERDEQFF | TRBJ2-1 | . | . | TRBV5-6
TGTGCCAGCAGTCGAGGGACCAGAAGGATGAACACTGAAGCTTTCTTT | CASSRGTRRMNTEAFF | TRBJ1-1 | . | . | TRBV6-6
TGCGCCAGCAGCCAAGATGCGGGCAATCAGCCCCAGCATTTT | CASSQDAGNQPQHF | TRBJ1-5 | . | many | TRBV4-1
TGTGCCAGCTCACCACTCAGGGCCGAAAAACTGTTTTTT | CASSPLRAEKLFF | TRBJ1-4 | . | . | TRBV18
TGTGCCAGCAGCCCCGGAACAGGGGCCCCTCAGTTCTTC | CASSPGTGAPQFF | TRBJ2-1 | TRBD1 | once | TRBV7-3
TGCGCCAGCAGCTTGGGTCCTAGCGGTGAGGAGACCCAGTACTTC | CASSLGPSGEETQYF | TRBJ2-5 | TRBD2 | . | TRBV5-1
TGTGCCAGCAAAGAATCCGCCACAGATACGCAGTATTTT | CASKESATDTQYF | TRBJ2-3 | . | . | TRBV6-5
TGTGCCAGCAGCTTAGGCGATATGAGGGAGCTGTTTTTT | CASSLGDMRELFF | TRBJ2-2 | . | . | TRBV7-6
TGTGCCAGCAGCTTCATAGGACTAAGCACAGATACGCAGTATTTT | CASSFIGLSTDTQYF | TRBJ2-3 | . | . | TRBV7-3
TGTGCCAGCAGTTCAACCGGGACATCCGTCTCCTACAATGAGCAGTTCTTC | CASSSTGTSVSYNEQFF | TRBJ2-1 | . | . | TRBV28
TGTGCCATCAGTGAGACCCACTACGAGCAGTACTTC | CAISETHYEQYF | TRBJ2-7 | . | . | TRBV10-3
TGTGCCAGCAGCTCTTTTTACGAGGGGAACACTGAAGCTTTCTTT | CASSSFYEGNTEAFF | TRBJ1-1 | . | . | TRBV11-2
TGCGCCAGCAGCATACAGGGTTTCACAGATACGCAGTATTTT | CASSIQGFTDTQYF | TRBJ2-3 | . | . | TRBV5-1